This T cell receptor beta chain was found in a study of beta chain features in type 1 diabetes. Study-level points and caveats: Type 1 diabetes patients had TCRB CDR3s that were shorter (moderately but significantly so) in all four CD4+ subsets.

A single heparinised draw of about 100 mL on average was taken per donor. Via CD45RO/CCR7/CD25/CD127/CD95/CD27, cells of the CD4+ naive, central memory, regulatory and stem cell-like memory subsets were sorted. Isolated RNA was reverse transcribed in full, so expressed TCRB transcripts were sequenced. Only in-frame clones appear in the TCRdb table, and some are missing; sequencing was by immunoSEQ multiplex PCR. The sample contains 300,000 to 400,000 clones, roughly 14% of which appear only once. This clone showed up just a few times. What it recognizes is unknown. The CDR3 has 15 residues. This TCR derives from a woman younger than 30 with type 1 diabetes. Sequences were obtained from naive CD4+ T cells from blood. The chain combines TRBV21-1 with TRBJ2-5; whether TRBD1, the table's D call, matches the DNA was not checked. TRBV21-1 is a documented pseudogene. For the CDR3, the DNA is TGTGCCAGCAGCAAAAGACAGGGGGCGGTGACTAGGGTGTACTTC. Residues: CASSKRQGAVTRVYF.